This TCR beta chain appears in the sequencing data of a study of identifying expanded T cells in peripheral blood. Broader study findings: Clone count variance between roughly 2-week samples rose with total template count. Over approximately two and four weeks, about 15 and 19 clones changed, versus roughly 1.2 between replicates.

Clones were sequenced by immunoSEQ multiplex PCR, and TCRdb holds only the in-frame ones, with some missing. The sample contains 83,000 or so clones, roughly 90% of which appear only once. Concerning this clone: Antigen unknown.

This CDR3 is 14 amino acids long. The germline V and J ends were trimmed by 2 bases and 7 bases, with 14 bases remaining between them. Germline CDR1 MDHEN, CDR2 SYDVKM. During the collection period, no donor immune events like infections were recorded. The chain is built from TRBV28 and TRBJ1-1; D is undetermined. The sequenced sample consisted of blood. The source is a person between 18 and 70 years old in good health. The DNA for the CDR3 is TGTGCCAGCAGTTTAATCGGGGAGACTCGTGAAGCTTTCTTT. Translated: CASSLIGETREAFF.